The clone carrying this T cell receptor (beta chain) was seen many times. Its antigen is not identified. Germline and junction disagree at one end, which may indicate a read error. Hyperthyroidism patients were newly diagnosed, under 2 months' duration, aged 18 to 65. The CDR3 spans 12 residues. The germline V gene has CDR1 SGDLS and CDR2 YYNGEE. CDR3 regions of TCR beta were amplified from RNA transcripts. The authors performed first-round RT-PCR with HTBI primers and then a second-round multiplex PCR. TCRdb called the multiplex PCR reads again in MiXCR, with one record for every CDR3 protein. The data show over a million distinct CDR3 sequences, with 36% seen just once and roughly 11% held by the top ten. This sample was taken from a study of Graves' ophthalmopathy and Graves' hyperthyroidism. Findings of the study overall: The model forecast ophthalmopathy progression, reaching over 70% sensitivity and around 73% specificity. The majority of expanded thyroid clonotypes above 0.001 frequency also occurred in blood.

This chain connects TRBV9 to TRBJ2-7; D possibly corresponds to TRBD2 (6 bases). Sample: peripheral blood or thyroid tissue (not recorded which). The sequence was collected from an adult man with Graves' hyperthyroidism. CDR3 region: CASSVEGYEQYF. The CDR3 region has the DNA TGCGCCAGCAGCGTGGAGGGCTACGAGCAGTACTTC.